Below, one T cell receptor (beta chain) is given with its context. Its target is unknown. This specimen belongs to a study of somatic mutations in cytotoxic T cells in rheumatoid arthritis. Looking at the study overall: Right after diagnosis, and before any treatment had started, patient peripheral blood (about 29 ml EDTA) was drawn.

Each population, CD4+ and CD8+ cells, was isolated by positive magnetic bead selection and checked for purity by flow cytometry. Original processing notes: Some patient CD8+ clones were larger than 1%, and these rarely matched published virus-specific TCRB sequences. The assay was immunoSEQ multiplex PCR, and TCRdb's table has in-frame clones only and misses some. V and J calls and clone size are those listed in that table; D and trimming were worked out from the DNA. The sample holds fewer than 14,000 clones, 79% seen once. Study-wide results and caveats: Within 8 of 65 patients, the single biggest CD8+ clone made up more than 20% of CD8+ cells.

Per the germline V gene, CDR1 is SGHAT and CDR2 is FQNNGV. V lost 3 bases and J lost 5, with 14 bases in between. CDR3 length equals 16 residues. The TCR sequence derives from an adult with rheumatoid arthritis. The sample consisted of CD8+ T cells sorted from blood. J is TRBJ1-6 and V is TRBV11-2; TRBD1 is a possible D gene (5 bases). The CDR3 DNA is TGTGCCAGCAGCTTCGGGGGTACGTCACATAATTCACCCCTCCACTTT. The encoded protein is CASSFGGTSHNSPLHF. Full variable domain (rest looked up from reference TRBV11-2 and TRBJ1-6): EAGVAQSPRYKIIEKRQSVAFWCNPISGHATLYWYQQILGQGPKLLIQFQNNGVVDDSQLPKDRFSAERLKGVDSTLKIQPAKLEDSAVYLCASSFGGTSHNSPLHFGNGTRLTVT.